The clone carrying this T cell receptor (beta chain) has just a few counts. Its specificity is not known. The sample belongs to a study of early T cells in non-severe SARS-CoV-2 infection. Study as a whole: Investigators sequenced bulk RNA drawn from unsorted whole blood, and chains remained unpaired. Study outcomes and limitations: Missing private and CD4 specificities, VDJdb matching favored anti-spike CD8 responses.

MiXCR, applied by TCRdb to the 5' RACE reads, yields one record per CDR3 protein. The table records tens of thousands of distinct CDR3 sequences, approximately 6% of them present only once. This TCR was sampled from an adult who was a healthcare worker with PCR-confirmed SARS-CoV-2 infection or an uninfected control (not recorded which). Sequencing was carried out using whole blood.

The CDR3 loop is CASSIDLDSHEQFF. CDR3 coding DNA: TGTGCCAGTAGTATAGATCTCGATAGCCATGAGCAGTTCTTC. The chain carries TRBV19 and TRBJ2-1; D remains ambiguous. V was trimmed by 0 bases and J by 8 bases, leaving 11 bases between them. In germline, CDR1 is LNHDA, CDR2 SQIVND (reference sequence). The CDR3 is 14 residues long. The entire variable domain, with the rest obtained from reference TRBV19 and TRBJ2-1, is as follows: DGGITQSPKYLFRKEGQNVTLSCEQNLNHDAMYWYRQDPGQGLRLIYYSQIVNDFQKGDIAEGYSVSREKKESFPLTVTSAQKNPTAFYLCASSIDLDSHEQFFGPGTRLTVL.